The entry that follows covers one T cell receptor (beta chain) sequence. The sample comes from a study of blood T cell repertoires in COVID-19. Profiling relied on immunoSEQ multiplex PCR, and the TCRdb table lists in-frame clones only, not all of them. The sample yields around 140,000 clones, about 79% seen once. The receptor comes from a woman aged 45-65 years who had recovered from COVID-19. The sample taken for sequencing was PBMCs or T cells enriched from blood (not recorded which).

The CDR3 bases are TGTGCCAGCAGTGAAGTGGGGACAGTCAATCAGCCCCAGCATTTT. Translated: CASSEVGTVNQPQHF. This chain links TRBV6-1 with TRBJ1-5, with 7 positions matching TRBD1. The CDR3 is 15 residues long. CDR1 and CDR2 (germline): MNHNS, SASEGT. V was clipped by 1 base and J by 3 bases; unmatched bases: 3.